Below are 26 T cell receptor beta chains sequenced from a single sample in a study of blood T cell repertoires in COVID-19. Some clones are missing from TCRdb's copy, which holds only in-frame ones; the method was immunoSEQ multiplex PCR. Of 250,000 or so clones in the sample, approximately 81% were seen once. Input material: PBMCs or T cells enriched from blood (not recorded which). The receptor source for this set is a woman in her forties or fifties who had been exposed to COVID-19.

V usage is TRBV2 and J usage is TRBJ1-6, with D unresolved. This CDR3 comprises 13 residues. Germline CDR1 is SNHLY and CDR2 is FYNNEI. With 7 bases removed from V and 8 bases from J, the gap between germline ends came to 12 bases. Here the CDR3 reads CASTNWGDSPLHF. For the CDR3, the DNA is TGTGCCAGCACCAACTGGGGAGATTCACCCCTCCACTTT.

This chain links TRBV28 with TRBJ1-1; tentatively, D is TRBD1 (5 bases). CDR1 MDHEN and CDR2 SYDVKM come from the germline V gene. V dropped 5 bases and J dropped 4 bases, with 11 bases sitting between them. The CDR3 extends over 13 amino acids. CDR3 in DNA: TGTGCCAGCAGTCCCCCAGGGCGCACTGAAGCTTTCTTT. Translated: CASSPPGRTEAFF.

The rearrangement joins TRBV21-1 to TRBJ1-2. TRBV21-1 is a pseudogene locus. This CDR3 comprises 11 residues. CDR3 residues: CASSKEGEGPF. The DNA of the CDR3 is TGTGCCAGCAGCAAAGAGGGGGAGGGCCCCTTC.

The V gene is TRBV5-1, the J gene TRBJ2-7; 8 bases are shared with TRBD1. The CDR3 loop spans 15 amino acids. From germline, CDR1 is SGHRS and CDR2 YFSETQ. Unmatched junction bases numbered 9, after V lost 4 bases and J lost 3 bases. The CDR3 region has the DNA TGCGCCAGCAGCGAAATACAGGGGGTCCTCTACGAGCAGTACTTC. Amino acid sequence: CASSEIQGVLYEQYF.

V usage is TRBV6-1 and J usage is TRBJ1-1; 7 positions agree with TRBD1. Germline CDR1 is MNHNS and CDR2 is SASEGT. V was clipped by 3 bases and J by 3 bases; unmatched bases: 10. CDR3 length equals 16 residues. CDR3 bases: TGTGCCAGCAGTGATCATGCGGTAACAGGGGACACTGAAGCTTTCTTT. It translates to CASSDHAVTGDTEAFF.

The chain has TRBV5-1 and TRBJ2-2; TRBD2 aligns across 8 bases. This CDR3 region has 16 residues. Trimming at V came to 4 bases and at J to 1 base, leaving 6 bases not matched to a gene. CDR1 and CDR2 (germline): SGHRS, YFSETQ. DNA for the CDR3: TGCGCCAGCAGCCTCGGACTAGCCAAGAACACCGGGGAGCTGTTTTTT. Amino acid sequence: CASSLGLAKNTGELFF.

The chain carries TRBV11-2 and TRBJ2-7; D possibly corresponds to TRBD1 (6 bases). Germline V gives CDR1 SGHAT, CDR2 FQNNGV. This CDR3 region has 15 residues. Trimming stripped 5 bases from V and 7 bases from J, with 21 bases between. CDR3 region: CASSATGPLAREQYF. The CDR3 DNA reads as TGTGCCAGCAGCGCGACAGGTCCCTTGGCAAGGGAGCAGTACTTC.

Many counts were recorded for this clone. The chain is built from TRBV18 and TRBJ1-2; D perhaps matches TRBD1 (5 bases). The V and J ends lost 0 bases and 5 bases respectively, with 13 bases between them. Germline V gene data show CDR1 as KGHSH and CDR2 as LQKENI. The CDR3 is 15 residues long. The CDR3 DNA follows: TGTGCCAGCTCACCACCGGCAGGGAGGCGTTATGGCTACACCTTC. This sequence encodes CASSPPAGRRYGYTF.

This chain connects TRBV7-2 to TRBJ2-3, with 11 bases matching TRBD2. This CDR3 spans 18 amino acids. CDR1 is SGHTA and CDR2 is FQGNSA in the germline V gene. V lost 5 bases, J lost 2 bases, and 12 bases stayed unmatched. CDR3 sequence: CASSQGPRLAGHTDTQYF. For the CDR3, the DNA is TGTGCCAGCAGCCAGGGCCCACGACTAGCGGGGCACACAGATACGCAGTATTTT.

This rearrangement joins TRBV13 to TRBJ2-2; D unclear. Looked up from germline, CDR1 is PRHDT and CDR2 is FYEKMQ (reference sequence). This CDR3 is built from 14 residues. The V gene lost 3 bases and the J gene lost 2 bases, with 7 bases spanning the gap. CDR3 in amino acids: CASSFGPNTGELFF. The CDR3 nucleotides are TGTGCCAGCAGCTTCGGTCCAAACACCGGGGAGCTGTTTTTT.

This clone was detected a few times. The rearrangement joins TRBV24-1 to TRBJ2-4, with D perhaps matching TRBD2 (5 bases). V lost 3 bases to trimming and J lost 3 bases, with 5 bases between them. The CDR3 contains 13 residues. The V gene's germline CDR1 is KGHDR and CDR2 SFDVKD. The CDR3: CATSDRGKNIQYF. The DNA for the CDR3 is TGTGCCACCAGTGATCGGGGCAAAAACATTCAGTACTTC.

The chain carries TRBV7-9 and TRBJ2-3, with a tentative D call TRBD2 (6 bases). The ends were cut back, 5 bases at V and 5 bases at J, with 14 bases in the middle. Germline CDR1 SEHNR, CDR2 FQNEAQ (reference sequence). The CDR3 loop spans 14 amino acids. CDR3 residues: CASSRTEGIDTQYF. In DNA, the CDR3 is TGTGCCAGCAGCCGGACGGAGGGCATAGATACGCAGTATTTT.

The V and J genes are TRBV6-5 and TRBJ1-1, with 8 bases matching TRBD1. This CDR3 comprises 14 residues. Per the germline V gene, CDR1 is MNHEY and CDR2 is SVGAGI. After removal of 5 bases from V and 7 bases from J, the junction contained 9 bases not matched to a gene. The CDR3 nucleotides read TGTGCCAGCAGTCCCGGGACAGGATCTTTTGAAGCTTTCTTT. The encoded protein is CASSPGTGSFEAFF.

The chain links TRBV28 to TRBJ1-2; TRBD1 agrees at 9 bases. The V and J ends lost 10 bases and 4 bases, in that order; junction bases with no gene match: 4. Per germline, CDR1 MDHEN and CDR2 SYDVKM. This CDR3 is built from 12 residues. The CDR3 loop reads CATLDRGYGYTF. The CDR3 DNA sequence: TGTGCCACCTTGGACAGGGGCTATGGCTACACCTTC.

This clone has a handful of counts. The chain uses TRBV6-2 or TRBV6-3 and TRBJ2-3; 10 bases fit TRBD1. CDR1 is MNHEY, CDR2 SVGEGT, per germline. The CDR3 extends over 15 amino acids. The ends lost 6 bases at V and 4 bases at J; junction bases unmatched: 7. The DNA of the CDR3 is TGTGCCAGCAGCACCGGGACAGGGGCAGCAGATACGCAGTATTTT. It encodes CASSTGTGAADTQYF.

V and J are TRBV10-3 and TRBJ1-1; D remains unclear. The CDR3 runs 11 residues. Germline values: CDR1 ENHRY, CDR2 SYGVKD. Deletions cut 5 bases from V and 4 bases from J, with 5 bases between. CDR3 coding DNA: TGTGCCATCAGTCCCCTCACTGAAGCTTTCTTT. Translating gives CAISPLTEAFF.

CDR3 amino acids: CASSLDVAGRNNEQFF. The CDR3 DNA reads as TGTGCCAGCAGCTTAGACGTAGCGGGGCGCAACAATGAGCAGTTCTTC. This chain uses TRBV7-9 with TRBJ2-1, with 8 bases lining up with TRBD2. This CDR3 has 16 residues. CDR1 and CDR2 from the germline V gene are SEHNR and FQNEAQ (reference sequence). Trimming took 1 base from V and 5 from J; bases not matched to a gene: 7.

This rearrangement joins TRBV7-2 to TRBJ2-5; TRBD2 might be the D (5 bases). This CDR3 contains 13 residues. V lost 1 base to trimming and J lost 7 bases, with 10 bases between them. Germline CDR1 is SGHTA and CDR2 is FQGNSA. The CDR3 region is CASSLDYRGTQYF. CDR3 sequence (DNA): TGTGCCAGCAGCTTAGACTACCGGGGGACCCAGTACTTC.

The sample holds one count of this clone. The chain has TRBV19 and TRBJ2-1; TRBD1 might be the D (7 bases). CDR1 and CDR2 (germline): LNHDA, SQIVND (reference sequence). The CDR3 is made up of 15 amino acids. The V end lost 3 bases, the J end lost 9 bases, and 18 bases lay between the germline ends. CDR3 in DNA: TGTGCCAGTAGTATCGTCCTCCAGGGGGGCGGTGAGCAGTTCTTC. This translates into CASSIVLQGGGEQFF.

This CDR3 is CASSLFETGGSRTQYF. DNA of the CDR3: TGCGCCAGCAGCCTGTTCGAGACAGGGGGAAGTCGGACCCAGTACTTC. The V call is TRBV5-1, the J call TRBJ2-5, with 9 bases fitting TRBD1. V trimming: 4 bases; J trimming: 7 bases; junction bases outside the gene matches: 14. The CDR3 spans 16 residues. Germline assignment: CDR1 SGHRS and CDR2 YFSETQ.

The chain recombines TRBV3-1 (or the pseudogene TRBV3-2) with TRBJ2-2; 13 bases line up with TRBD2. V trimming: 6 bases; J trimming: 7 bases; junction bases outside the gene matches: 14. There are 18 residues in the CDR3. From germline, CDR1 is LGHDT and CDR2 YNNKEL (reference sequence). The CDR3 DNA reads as TGTGCCAGCAGGCTGGGAAGACTAGCGGGGGGAACTATCGGGGAGCTGTTTTTT. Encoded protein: CASRLGRLAGGTIGELFF.

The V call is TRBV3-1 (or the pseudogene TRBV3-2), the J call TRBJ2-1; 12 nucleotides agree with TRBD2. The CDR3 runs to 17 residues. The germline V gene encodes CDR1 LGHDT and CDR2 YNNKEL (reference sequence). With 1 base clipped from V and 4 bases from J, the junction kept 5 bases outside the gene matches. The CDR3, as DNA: TGTGCCAGCAGCCAAGGTCGGACTAGCGGGATTTACAATGAGCAGTTCTTC. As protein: CASSQGRTSGIYNEQFF.

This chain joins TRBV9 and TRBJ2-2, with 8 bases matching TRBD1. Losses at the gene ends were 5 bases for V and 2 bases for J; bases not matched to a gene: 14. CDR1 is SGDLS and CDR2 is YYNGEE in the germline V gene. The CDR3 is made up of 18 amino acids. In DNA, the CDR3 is TGTGCCAGCAGTTCCAGAACAGGACAGGGATTTAACACCGGGGAGCTGTTTTTT. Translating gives CASSSRTGQGFNTGELFF.

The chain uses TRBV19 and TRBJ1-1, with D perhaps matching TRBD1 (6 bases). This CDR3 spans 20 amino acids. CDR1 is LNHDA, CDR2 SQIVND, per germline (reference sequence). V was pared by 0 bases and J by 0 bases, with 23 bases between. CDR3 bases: TGTGCCAGTAGTATAGAAACCTTCCCGGACAGACAAAGCTTGAACACTGAAGCTTTCTTT. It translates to CASSIETFPDRQSLNTEAFF.

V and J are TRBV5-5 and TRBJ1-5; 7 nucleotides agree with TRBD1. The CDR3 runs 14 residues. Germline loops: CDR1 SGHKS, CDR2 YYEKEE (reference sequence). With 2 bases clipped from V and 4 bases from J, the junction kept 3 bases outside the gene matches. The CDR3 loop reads CASSFGTVNQPQHF. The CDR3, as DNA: TGTGCCAGCAGCTTCGGGACAGTTAATCAGCCCCAGCATTTT. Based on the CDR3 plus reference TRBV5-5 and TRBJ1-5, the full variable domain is DAGVTQSPTHLIKTRGQQVTLRCSPISGHKSVSWYQQVLGQGPQFIFQYYEKEERGRGNFPDRFSARQFPNYSSELNVNALLLGDSALYLCASSFGTVNQPQHFGDGTRLSIL.

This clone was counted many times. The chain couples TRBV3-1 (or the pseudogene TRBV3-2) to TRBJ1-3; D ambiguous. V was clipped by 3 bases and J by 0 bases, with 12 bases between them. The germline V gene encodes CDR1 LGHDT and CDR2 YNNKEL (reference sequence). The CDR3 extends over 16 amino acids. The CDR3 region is CASSHQRILSGNTIYF. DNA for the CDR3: TGTGCCAGCAGCCACCAGAGGATTCTCTCTGGAAACACCATATATTTT.